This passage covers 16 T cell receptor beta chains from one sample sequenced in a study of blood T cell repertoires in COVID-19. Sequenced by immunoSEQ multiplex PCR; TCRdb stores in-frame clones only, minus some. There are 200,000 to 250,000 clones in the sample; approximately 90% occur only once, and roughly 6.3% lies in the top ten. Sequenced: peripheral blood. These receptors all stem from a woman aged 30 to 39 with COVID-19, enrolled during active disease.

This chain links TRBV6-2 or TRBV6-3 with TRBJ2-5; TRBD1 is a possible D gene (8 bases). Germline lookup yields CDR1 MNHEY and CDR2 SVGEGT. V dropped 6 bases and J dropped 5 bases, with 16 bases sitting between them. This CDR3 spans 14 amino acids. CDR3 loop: CASSLEQGGETQYF. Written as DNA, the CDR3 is TGTGCCAGCAGCCTTGAACAGGGGGGGGAGACCCAGTACTTC.

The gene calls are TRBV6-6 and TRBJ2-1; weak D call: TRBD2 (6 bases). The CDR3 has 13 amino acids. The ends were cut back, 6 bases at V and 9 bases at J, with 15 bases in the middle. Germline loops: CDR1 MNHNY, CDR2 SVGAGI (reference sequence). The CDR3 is CASSHNRGSEQFF. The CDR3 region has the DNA TGTGCCAGCAGCCACAACCGGGGGAGTGAGCAGTTCTTC.

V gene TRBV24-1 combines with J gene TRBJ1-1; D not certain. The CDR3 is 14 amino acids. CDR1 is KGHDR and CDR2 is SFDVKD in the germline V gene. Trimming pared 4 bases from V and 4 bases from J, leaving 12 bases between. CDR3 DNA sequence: TGTGCCACCAGTGACCCGGACTCCCTCACTGAAGCTTTCTTT. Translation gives CATSDPDSLTEAFF.

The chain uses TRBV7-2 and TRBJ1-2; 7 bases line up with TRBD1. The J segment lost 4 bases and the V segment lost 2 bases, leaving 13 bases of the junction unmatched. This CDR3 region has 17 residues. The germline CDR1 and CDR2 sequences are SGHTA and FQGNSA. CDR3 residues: CASSLSDRAHSIYGYTF. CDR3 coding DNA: TGTGCCAGCAGCTTAAGTGACAGGGCCCATAGCATCTATGGCTACACCTTC.

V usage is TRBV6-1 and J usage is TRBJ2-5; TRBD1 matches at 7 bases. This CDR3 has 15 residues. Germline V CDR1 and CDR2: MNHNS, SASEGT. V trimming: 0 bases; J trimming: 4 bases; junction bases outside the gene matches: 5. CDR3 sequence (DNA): TGTGCCAGCAGTGAAGCAAGGGGGCGACCAGAGACCCAGTACTTC. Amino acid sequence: CASSEARGRPETQYF.

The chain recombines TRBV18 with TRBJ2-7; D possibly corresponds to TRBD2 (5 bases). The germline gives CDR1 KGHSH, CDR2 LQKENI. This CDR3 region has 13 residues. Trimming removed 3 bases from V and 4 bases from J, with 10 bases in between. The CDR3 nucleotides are TGTGCCAGCTCACCGAGCGGAGCATACGAGCAGTACGTC. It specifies CASSPSGAYEQYV.

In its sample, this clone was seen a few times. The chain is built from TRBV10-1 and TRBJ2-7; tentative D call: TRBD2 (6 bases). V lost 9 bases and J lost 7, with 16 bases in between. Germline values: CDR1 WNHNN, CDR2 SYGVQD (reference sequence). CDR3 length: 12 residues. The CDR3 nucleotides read TGCGCCAGGTGCTCCCTCGGGAGAGAGCAGTACGTC. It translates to CARCSLGREQYV.

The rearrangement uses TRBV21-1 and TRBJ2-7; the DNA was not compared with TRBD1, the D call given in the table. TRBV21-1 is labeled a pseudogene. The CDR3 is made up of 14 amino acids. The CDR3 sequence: CASNRNRRAYEQYF. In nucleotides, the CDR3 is TGTGCCAGCAACCGGAACAGGAGAGCCTACGAGCAGTACTTC.

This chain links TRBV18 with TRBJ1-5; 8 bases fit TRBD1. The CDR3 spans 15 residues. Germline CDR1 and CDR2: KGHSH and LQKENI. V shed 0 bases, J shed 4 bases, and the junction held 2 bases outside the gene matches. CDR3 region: CASSPPGQDNQPQHF. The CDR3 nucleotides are TGTGCCAGCTCACCACCGGGACAGGATAATCAGCCCCAGCATTTT.

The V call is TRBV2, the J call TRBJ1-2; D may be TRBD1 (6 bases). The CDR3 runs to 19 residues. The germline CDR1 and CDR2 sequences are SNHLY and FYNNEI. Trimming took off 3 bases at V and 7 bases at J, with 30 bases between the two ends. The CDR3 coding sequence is TGTGCCAGCAGTGATAACTCCGGGACACAATACTCCCTTATGATTGGCTACACCTTC. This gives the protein CASSDNSGTQYSLMIGYTF.

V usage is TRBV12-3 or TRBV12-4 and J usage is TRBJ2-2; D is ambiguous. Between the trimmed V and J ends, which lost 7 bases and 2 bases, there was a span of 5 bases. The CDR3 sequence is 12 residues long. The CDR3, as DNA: TGTGCCAGCACCCAAAACACCGGGGAGCTGTTTTTT. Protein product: CASTQNTGELFF.

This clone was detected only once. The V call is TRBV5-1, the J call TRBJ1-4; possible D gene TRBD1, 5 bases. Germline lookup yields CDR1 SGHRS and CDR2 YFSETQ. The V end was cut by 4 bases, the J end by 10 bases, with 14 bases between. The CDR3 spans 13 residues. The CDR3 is CASSPDRGGKLFF. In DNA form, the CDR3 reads TGCGCCAGCAGCCCGGACCGGGGGGGAAAACTGTTTTTT.

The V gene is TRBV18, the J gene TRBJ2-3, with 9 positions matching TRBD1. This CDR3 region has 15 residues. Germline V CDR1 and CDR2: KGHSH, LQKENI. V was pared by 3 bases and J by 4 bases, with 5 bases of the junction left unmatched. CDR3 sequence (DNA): TGTGCCAGCTCACCGCGGGACAGGGTAGCAGATACGCAGTATTTT. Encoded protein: CASSPRDRVADTQYF.

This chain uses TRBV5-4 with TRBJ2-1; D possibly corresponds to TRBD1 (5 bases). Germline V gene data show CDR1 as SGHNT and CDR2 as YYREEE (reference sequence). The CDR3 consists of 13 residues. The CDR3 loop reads CVMWQGLDNEQFF. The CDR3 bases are TGTGTCATGTGGCAGGGTCTTGACAATGAGCAGTTCTTC.

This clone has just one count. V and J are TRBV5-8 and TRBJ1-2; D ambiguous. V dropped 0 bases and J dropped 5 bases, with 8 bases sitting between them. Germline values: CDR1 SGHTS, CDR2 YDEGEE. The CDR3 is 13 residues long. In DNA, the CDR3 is TGTGCCAGCAGCTTGGCTTCAGCGTATGGCTACACCTTC. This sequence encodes CASSLASAYGYTF.

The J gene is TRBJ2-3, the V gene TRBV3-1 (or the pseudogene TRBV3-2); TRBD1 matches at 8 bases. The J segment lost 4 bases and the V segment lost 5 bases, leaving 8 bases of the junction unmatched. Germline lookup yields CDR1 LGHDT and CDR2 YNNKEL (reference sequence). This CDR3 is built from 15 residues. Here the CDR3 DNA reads TGTGCCAGCAGCATTAGACAGGGGCGAGCAGATACGCAGTATTTT. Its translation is CASSIRQGRADTQYF.